This is a list of T cell receptor beta chains from one sample in a study of blood T cell repertoires in COVID-19. Sequencing was performed with immunoSEQ multiplex PCR; in TCRdb, only in-frame clones are kept and a portion is missing. This sample yields approximately 61,000 clones, of which 70% to 90% are seen a single time; 5.3% belongs to the top ten. The sample taken for sequencing was peripheral blood. The origin of the receptors is a man aged 65 to 79 with acute or convalescent COVID-19. Both conserved end residues are part of each CDR3. The order of the fields is J gene, D gene, clone size, V gene, CDR3 DNA, CDR3 protein. D genes are given only for firm matches. Clone size is not always given. Where it is, it says once, few, many or a class for expanded clones.

J gene: TRBJ2-3; D gene: .; clone size: .; V gene: TRBV28; CDR3 DNA: TGTGCCAGCAGTAAGTTGCCCGGGGACACAGATACGCAGTATTTT; CDR3 protein: CASSKLPGDTDTQYF
J gene: TRBJ1-2; D gene: .; clone size: .; V gene: TRBV7-3; CDR3 DNA: TGTGCCAGCAGCTTAACGAAAGGGGGTGGCTACACCTTC; CDR3 protein: CASSLTKGGGYTF
J gene: TRBJ1-4; D gene: .; clone size: .; V gene: TRBV14; CDR3 DNA: TGTGCCAGCAGCGGTAGACGAGCGTCTAATGAAAAACTGTTTTTT; CDR3 protein: CASSGRRASNEKLFF
J gene: TRBJ2-1; D gene: TRBD2; clone size: .; V gene: TRBV9; CDR3 DNA: TGTGCCAGCAGTGCGAGCGGGGGGGCCTTCAATGAGCAGTTCTTC; CDR3 protein: CASSASGGAFNEQFF
J gene: TRBJ2-7; D gene: TRBD2; clone size: .; V gene: TRBV6-5; CDR3 DNA: TGTGCCAGCGGGCGGGGGTACTCCTACGAGCAGTACTTC; CDR3 protein: CASGRGYSYEQYF
J gene: TRBJ2-5; D gene: TRBD2; clone size: .; V gene: TRBV5-1; CDR3 DNA: TGCGCCAGCAGCTCGGGACTAGGGGACACGGAGGACCAGTACTTC; CDR3 protein: CASSSGLGDTEDQYF
J gene: TRBJ2-1; D gene: .; clone size: .; V gene: TRBV2; CDR3 DNA: TGTGCCAGCATAGCGGCGGGGGCCAACTCCTACAATGAGCAGTTCTTC; CDR3 protein: CASIAAGANSYNEQFF
J gene: TRBJ2-5; D gene: .; clone size: .; V gene: TRBV29-1; CDR3 DNA: TGCAGCGTCAAACGGGACACCTCTCTAGAGACCCAGTACTTC; CDR3 protein: CSVKRDTSLETQYF
J gene: TRBJ2-2; D gene: .; clone size: .; V gene: TRBV2; CDR3 DNA: TGTGCCAGCAGACACTCGGGGGAGGCCGGGGAGCTGTTTTTT; CDR3 protein: CASRHSGEAGELFF
J gene: TRBJ2-3; D gene: TRBD2; clone size: few; V gene: TRBV5-1; CDR3 DNA: TGCGCCAGCAGCCCGGGAGGGGCAGATACGCAGTATTTT; CDR3 protein: CASSPGGADTQYF
J gene: TRBJ2-3; D gene: TRBD2; clone size: once; V gene: TRBV6-5; CDR3 DNA: TGTGCCAGCTCAGGACTAGGTGGGACCACAGATACGCAGTATTTT; CDR3 protein: CASSGLGGTTDTQYF
J gene: TRBJ2-5; D gene: .; clone size: .; V gene: TRBV18; CDR3 DNA: TGTGCCAGCTCAGACAGTCAAGAGACCCAGTACTTC; CDR3 protein: CASSDSQETQYF
J gene: TRBJ2-1; D gene: TRBD1; clone size: medium-sized; V gene: TRBV2; CDR3 DNA: TGTGCCAGCAGAGGGACAGGGTCGGAGCCGTTCTTC; CDR3 protein: CASRGTGSEPFF
J gene: TRBJ1-2; D gene: .; clone size: .; V gene: TRBV11-2; CDR3 DNA: TGTGCCAGCAGTGTGGGCGCCTATGGCTACACCTTC; CDR3 protein: CASSVGAYGYTF
J gene: TRBJ2-1; D gene: .; clone size: .; V gene: TRBV5-1; CDR3 DNA: TGCGCCAGCAGCCGGAGTGGCGGGGGCCTCTACAATGAGCAGTTCTTC; CDR3 protein: CASSRSGGGLYNEQFF
J gene: TRBJ2-1; D gene: TRBD1; clone size: .; V gene: TRBV27; CDR3 DNA: TGTGCCAGCACGGGACAGGCTCTGGGCAGTGAGCAGTTCTTC; CDR3 protein: CASTGQALGSEQFF
J gene: TRBJ2-6; D gene: TRBD2; clone size: .; V gene: TRBV5-4; CDR3 DNA: TGTGCCAGCAGCTTGGGGTCGACTAGCGGGGGCTTTGGGGCCAACGTCCTGACTTTC; CDR3 protein: CASSLGSTSGGFGANVLTF
J gene: TRBJ2-7; D gene: .; clone size: .; V gene: TRBV6-4; CDR3 DNA: TGTGCCAGCAGCCCAGAGCGGTACTCCTACGAGCAGTACTTC; CDR3 protein: CASSPERYSYEQYF
J gene: TRBJ2-2; D gene: .; clone size: .; V gene: TRBV5-4; CDR3 DNA: TGTGCCAGCAGCTTCGGGACTGACCGGAGTGGCGGGGAGCTGTTTTTT; CDR3 protein: CASSFGTDRSGGELFF
J gene: TRBJ1-1; D gene: TRBD1; clone size: .; V gene: TRBV7-9; CDR3 DNA: TGTGCCAGCAGCCCCCCGACAGGGAGGCCTGAAGCTTTCTTT; CDR3 protein: CASSPPTGRPEAFF
J gene: TRBJ2-7; D gene: .; clone size: few; V gene: TRBV13; CDR3 DNA: TGTGCCAGCAGCCCCTCGAGGAGCTCCTACGAGCAGTACTTC; CDR3 protein: CASSPSRSSYEQYF
J gene: TRBJ1-4; D gene: .; clone size: .; V gene: TRBV4-1; CDR3 DNA: TGCGCCAGCAGCCAAGAGCAAGGAGCCAGTCGAAAACTGTTTTTT; CDR3 protein: CASSQEQGASRKLFF
J gene: TRBJ2-7; D gene: .; clone size: .; V gene: TRBV27; CDR3 DNA: TGTGCCAGCAGTTTATTTTTAGGGACTTCTTCCGAGCAGTACTTC; CDR3 protein: CASSLFLGTSSEQYF
J gene: TRBJ1-5; D gene: .; clone size: once; V gene: TRBV21-1; CDR3 DNA: TGTGCTCACACCTTCTGGTGGAGACGAAATCAGCCCCAGCATTTT; CDR3 protein: CAHTFWWRRNQPQHF
J gene: TRBJ2-5; D gene: .; clone size: .; V gene: TRBV29-1; CDR3 DNA: TGCAGCGCCAGGACAGCCGGGGAGACCCAGTACTTC; CDR3 protein: CSARTAGETQYF
J gene: TRBJ2-7; D gene: .; clone size: .; V gene: TRBV5-1; CDR3 DNA: TGCGCCAGCAGCTTACAGGGCAGCTCCTACGAGCAGTACTTC; CDR3 protein: CASSLQGSSYEQYF
J gene: TRBJ2-5; D gene: TRBD1; clone size: few; V gene: TRBV10-2; CDR3 DNA: TGCGCCAGCAGTAGAGACAGGGGTTACAAAGTGTGGGAGACCCAGTACTTC; CDR3 protein: CASSRDRGYKVWETQYF
J gene: TRBJ2-6; D gene: .; clone size: .; V gene: TRBV7-2; CDR3 DNA: TGTGCCAGCAGCCCAATTACTCGGGGCTCTGGGGCCAACGTCCTGACTTTC; CDR3 protein: CASSPITRGSGANVLTF
J gene: TRBJ2-2; D gene: TRBD1; clone size: few; V gene: TRBV19; CDR3 DNA: TGTGCCAGTAGTCTACAACCGGGACAGGGAGACACCGGGGAGCTGTTTTTT; CDR3 protein: CASSLQPGQGDTGELFF